This TCR beta chain was recovered during a study of blood T cell repertoires in COVID-19. Per germline, CDR1 SGHDN and CDR2 FVKESK. Trimming took off 0 bases at V and 8 bases at J, with 8 bases between the two ends. This CDR3 has 12 residues. Repertoires were generated with immunoSEQ multiplex PCR, while TCRdb's copy carries only in-frame clones and drops some. This table has 110,000 to 150,000 clones, 65% to 90% appearing once. Sequenced sample: peripheral blood. The V and J genes are TRBV14 and TRBJ2-7; D gene unclear. The receptor comes from a man in his fifties with acute or convalescent COVID-19. The chain's CDR3 is CASSQDRVKQYF. The CDR3 coding sequence is TGTGCCAGCAGCCAAGATCGGGTCAAGCAGTACTTC.